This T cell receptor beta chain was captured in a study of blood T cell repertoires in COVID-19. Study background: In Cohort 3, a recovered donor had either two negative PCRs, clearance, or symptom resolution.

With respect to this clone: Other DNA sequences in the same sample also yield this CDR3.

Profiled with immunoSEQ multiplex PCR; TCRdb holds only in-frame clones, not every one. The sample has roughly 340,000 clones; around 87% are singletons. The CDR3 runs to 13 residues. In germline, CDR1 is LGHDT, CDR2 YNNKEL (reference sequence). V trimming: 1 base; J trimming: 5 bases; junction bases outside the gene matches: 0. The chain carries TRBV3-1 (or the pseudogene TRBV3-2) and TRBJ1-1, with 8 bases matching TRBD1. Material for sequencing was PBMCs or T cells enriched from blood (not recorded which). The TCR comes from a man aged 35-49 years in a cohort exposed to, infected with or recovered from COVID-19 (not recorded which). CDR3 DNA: TGTGCCAGCAGCCAAGGACAGGGGACTGAAGCTTTCTTT. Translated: CASSQGQGTEAFF.